What follows describes a single TCR beta chain. These data are taken from a study of cytomegalovirus exposure and HLA in healthy donors. With 60 Vbeta and 13 Jbeta primers, the PCR was carried out. Here immunoSEQ multiplex PCR was the method, and the copy in TCRdb shows in-frame clones only, minus some. Counted here are fewer than 200,000 clones, around 79% occurring once; the ten biggest clones make up over 1.1%. The CDR3 covers 13 residues. The V gene's germline CDR1 is SEHNR and CDR2 FQNEAQ (reference sequence). Trimming left V 4 bases short and J 7 bases short, with 10 bases between. The sequence was collected from a man aged 18 to 35 in good health and CMV-seronegative. The material sequenced was PBMCs. The V gene is TRBV7-9, the J gene TRBJ2-2, with a tentative D call TRBD2 (5 bases). DNA of the CDR3: TGTGCCAGCAGCTCCCCCGAGGGCGGGGAGCTGTTTTTT. Protein sequence: CASSSPEGGELFF.